This T cell receptor (beta chain) came from a study of blood T cell repertoires in COVID-19. Looking at the study overall: The origin of the acute and convalescent COVID-19 samples was the United States, Italy and Spain. T cells, B-cell-depleted T cells, or PBMCs supplied cDNA or gDNA.

V was clipped by 7 bases and J by 1 base, with 10 bases between them. Germline V lookup: CDR1 MNHNY, CDR2 SVGAGI (reference sequence). The CDR3 consists of 13 residues. Study processing details: From reference gene primer amplification, estimates of nucleated cell counts were derived. The table came from immunoSEQ multiplex PCR; TCRdb's copy has only in-frame clones and leaves some out. For V, J and clone size, that table is used; D and trimming come from the DNA. Of roughly 120,000 clones in the sample, around 68% were seen once. This clone was recorded a few times. The sequence was obtained from a woman aged 60 to 75 with acute or convalescent COVID-19. Sequencing was done on a sample of peripheral blood. The J gene is TRBJ1-1, the V gene TRBV6-6; D is unresolved. This CDR3 is CASIKLSNTEAFF. CDR3 bases: TGTGCCAGCATCAAGCTGTCGAACACTGAAGCTTTCTTT.